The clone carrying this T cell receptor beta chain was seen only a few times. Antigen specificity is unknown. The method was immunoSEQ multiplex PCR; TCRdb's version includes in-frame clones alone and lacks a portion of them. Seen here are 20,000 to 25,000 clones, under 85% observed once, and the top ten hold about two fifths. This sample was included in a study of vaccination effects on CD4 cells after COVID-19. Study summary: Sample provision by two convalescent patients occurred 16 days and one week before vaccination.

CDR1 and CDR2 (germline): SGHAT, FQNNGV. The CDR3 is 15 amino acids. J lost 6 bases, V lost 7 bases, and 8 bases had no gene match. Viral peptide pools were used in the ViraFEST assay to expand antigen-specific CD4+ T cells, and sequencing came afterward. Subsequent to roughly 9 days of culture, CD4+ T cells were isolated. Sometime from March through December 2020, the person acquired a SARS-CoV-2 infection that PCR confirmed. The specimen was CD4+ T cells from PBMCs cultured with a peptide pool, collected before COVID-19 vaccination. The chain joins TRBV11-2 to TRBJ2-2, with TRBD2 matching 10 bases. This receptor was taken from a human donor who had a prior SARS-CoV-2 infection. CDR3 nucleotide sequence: TGTGCCAGCAAAAAGACTAGCGGGCAGGCCGGGGAGCTGTTTTTT. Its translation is CASKKTSGQAGELFF.